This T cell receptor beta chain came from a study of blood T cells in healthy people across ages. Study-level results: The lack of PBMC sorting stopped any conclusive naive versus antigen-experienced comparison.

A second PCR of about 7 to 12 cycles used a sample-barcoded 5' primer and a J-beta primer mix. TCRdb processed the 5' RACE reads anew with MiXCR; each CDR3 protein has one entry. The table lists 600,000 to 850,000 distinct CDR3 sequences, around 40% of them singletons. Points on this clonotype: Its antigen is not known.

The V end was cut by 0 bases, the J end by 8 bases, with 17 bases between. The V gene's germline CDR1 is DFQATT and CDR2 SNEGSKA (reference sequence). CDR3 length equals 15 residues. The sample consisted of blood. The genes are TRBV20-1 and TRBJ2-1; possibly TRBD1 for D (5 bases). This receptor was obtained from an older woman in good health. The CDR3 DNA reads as TGCAGTGCTAGAGATCTCCGACAGTCTGGGTATGAGCAGTTCTTC. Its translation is CSARDLRQSGYEQFF.